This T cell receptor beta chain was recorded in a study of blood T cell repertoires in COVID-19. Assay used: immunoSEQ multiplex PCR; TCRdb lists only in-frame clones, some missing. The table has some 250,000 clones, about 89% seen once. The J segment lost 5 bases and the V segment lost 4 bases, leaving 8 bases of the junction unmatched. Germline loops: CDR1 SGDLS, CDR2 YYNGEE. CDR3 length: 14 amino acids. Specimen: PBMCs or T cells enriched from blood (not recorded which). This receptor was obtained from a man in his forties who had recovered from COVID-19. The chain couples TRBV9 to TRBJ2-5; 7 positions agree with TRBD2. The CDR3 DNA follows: TGTGCCAGCAGCACGACTAGCCTTCGGGAGACCCAGTACTTC. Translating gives CASSTTSLRETQYF.